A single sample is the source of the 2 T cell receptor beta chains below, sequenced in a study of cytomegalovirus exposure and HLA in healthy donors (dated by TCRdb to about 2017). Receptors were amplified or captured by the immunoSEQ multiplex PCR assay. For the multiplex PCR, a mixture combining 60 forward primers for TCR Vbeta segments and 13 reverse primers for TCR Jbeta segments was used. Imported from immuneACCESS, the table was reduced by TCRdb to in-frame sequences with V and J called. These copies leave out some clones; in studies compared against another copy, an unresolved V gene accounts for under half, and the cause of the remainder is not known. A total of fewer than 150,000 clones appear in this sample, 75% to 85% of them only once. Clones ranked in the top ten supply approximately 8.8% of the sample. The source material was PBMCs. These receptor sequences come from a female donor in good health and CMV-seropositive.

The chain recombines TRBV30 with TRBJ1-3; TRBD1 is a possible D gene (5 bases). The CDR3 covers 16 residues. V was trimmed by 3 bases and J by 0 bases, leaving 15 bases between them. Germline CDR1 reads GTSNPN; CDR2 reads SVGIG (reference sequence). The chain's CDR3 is CAWSPLGGGSGNTIYF. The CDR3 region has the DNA TGTGCCTGGAGCCCCCTCGGGGGGGGCTCTGGAAACACCATATATTTT.

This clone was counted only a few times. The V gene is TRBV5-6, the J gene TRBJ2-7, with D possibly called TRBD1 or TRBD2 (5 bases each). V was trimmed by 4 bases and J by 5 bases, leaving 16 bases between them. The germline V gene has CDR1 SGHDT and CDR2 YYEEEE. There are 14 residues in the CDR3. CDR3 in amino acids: CASSLGPPRHEQYF. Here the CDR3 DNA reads TGTGCCAGCAGCCTGGGACCCCCGAGGCACGAGCAGTACTTC.